The next 16 T cell receptor beta chains were all read from a single sample in a study of shared clonotypes between healthy human individuals. Naive CD8 cells lacked CD45RO, underwent positive selection for CCR7 and left out terminally differentiated effector memory CD45RA+ cells. Generated by immunoSEQ multiplex PCR, the TCRdb table keeps only in-frame clones and is missing some. Of roughly 850,000 clones detected, roughly 96% appear once; the ten largest clones hold about 0.25%. Input material: naive CD8+ T cells sorted from blood. The receptors shown here come from a man aged 25-45 years in good health.

The chain is built from TRBV28 and TRBJ2-1; TRBD2 aligns across 9 bases. Germline CDR1 and CDR2: MDHEN and SYDVKM. The ends lost 5 bases at V and 7 bases at J; junction bases unmatched: 9. This CDR3 contains 15 residues. The CDR3 DNA sequence: TGTGCCAGCAGTCCGCGGCCCACTAGCGGGAATGAGCAGTTCTTC. Amino acid sequence: CASSPRPTSGNEQFF.

The chain couples TRBV27 to TRBJ2-1; no clear D gene. V shed 4 bases and J shed 2 bases, with 18 bases lying between them. The V gene's germline CDR1 is MNHEY and CDR2 SMNVEV (reference sequence). This CDR3 region has 17 residues. CDR3 protein: CASSSPPGNRPYNEQFF. The CDR3 DNA follows: TGTGCCAGCAGTTCCCCCCCCGGCAACAGACCCTACAATGAGCAGTTCTTC.

About this clone: Other DNA sequences in this specimen translate into the identical CDR3. CDR3 DNA: TGTGCCAGCAGCGGAGACTCCTACGAGCAGTACTTC. Translation: CASSGDSYEQYF. V gene TRBV9 combines with J gene TRBJ2-7; D uncertain. Germline V gene sequence: CDR1 SGDLS, CDR2 YYNGEE. V lost 3 bases and J lost 0, with 4 bases in between. This CDR3 contains 12 residues.

CDR3 nucleotides: TGTGCCAGCACCGACGCGGAGCTAAGCACGTTCTTC. Translation gives CASTDAELSTFF. The J gene is TRBJ2-1, the V gene TRBV7-2; no clear D. Germline V gene sequence: CDR1 SGHTA, CDR2 FQGNSA. V was trimmed by 7 bases and J by 15 bases, leaving 19 bases between them. This CDR3 contains 12 residues.

The V and J genes are TRBV6-5 and TRBJ1-1; 7 bases fit TRBD1. J gave up 7 bases and V 4 bases, and 9 bases lay outside the gene matches. Looked up from germline, CDR1 is MNHEY and CDR2 is SVGAGI. The CDR3 is made up of 14 amino acids. CDR3 nucleotides: TGTGCCAGCAGTTCTCAGGACAGGAGCTATGAAGCTTTCTTT. It yields the protein CASSSQDRSYEAFF.

The V call is TRBV28, the J call TRBJ2-7; the D gene is possibly TRBD1 (6 bases). The V gene lost 6 bases and the J gene lost 3 bases, with 12 bases spanning the gap. CDR3 length: 13 amino acids. The V gene's germline CDR1 is MDHEN and CDR2 SYDVKM. The DNA for the CDR3 is TGTGCCAGCAGCATTGTACAGGGCTACGAGCAGTACTTC. This codes for CASSIVQGYEQYF.

This clone came up a few times. The chain couples TRBV7-6 to TRBJ2-2; D unclear. V lost 4 bases and J lost 4, with 10 bases in between. This CDR3 comprises 14 residues. CDR1 and CDR2 (germline): SGHVS, FNYEAQ. CDR3 amino acids: CASSSEHSTGELFF. CDR3 bases: TGTGCCAGCAGCTCCGAGCACAGCACCGGGGAGCTGTTTTTT.

On this clone itself: This CDR3 is also generated by other DNA sequences in the sample. The chain is built from TRBV5-1 and TRBJ1-1; D possibly corresponds to TRBD1 (6 bases). This CDR3 has 15 residues. The V gene's germline CDR1 is SGHRS and CDR2 YFSETQ. V was clipped by 0 bases and J by 5 bases, with 14 bases between them. In nucleotides, the CDR3 is TGCGCCAGCAGCTTGGTTGCAGGGGTGGGAACTGAAGCTTTCTTT. This encodes CASSLVAGVGTEAFF.

This chain uses TRBV29-1 with TRBJ2-7; 8 bases are shared with TRBD2. The CDR3 loop spans 13 amino acids. The J segment lost 0 bases and the V segment lost 6 bases, leaving 4 bases of the junction unmatched. Germline-derived CDR1 and CDR2 are SQVTM and ANQGSEA. This CDR3 is CSVVSGDSYEQYF. In nucleotides, the CDR3 is TGCAGCGTAGTTAGCGGGGACTCCTACGAGCAGTACTTC.

This clone is a singleton in its sample. This chain links TRBV14 with TRBJ2-7, with D perhaps TRBD1 (6 bases). V was cut by 1 base and J by 3 bases, with 10 bases left in between. The CDR3 has 14 residues. Germline CDR1 and CDR2: SGHDN and FVKESK. CDR3 region: CASSQVVGGYEQYF. CDR3 DNA sequence: TGTGCCAGCAGCCAAGTTGTAGGGGGCTACGAGCAGTACTTC.

This chain connects TRBV5-1 to TRBJ2-5; a possible D gene is TRBD1 (6 bases). The V gene lost 4 bases and the J gene lost 1 base, with 14 bases spanning the gap. The CDR3 has 15 residues. In germline, CDR1 is SGHRS, CDR2 YFSETQ. The CDR3 sequence: CASSEEWGPQETQYF. For the CDR3, the DNA is TGCGCCAGCAGCGAGGAGTGGGGGCCCCAAGAGACCCAGTACTTC. Based on the CDR3 plus reference TRBV5-1 and TRBJ2-5, the full variable domain is KAGVTQTPRYLIKTRGQQVTLSCSPISGHRSVSWYQQTPGQGLQFLFEYFSETQRNKGNFPGRFSGRQFSNSRSEMNVSTLELGDSALYLCASSEEWGPQETQYFGPGTRLLVL.

Concerning this clone itself: The sample holds other DNA sequences that translate to the same CDR3. The genes are TRBV27 and TRBJ2-7, with TRBD2 identical over 9 bases. After removal of 3 bases from V and 2 bases from J, the junction contained 2 bases not matched to a gene. The CDR3 contains 14 residues. CDR1 MNHEY and CDR2 SMNVEV come from the germline V gene (reference sequence). CDR3 coding DNA: TGTGCCAGCAGTTTGAGCGGGAGGACCTACGAGCAGTACTTC. Amino acids: CASSLSGRTYEQYF.

The V gene is TRBV7-8, the J gene TRBJ2-1; no definite D call. Germline V gene lookup returns CDR1 SGHVS and CDR2 FQNEAQ. Trimming cost V 1 base and J 1 base, with 14 bases left between them. This CDR3 comprises 17 residues. DNA for the CDR3: TGTGCCAGCAGCTTAGGGGTCGGAGAAGGGTCCTACAATGAGCAGTTCTTC. Protein sequence: CASSLGVGEGSYNEQFF.

The chain is built from TRBV5-3 and TRBJ1-2; D remains ambiguous. TRBV5-3 is identified as an open reading frame with a role that is uncertain. The CDR3 is made up of 14 amino acids. V lost 1 base and J lost 0, with 7 bases in between. In DNA, the CDR3 is TGTGCCAGAAGCTTGCAATCTCCTAACTATGGCTACACCTTC. Protein: CARSLQSPNYGYTF.

As regards this clone: Other DNA variants within this sample encode the same CDR3. The chain uses TRBV5-6 and TRBJ1-5, with D possibly being TRBD1 (6 bases). V was shortened by 2 bases and J by 4 bases, with 10 bases between the two germline ends. CDR1 SGHDT and CDR2 YYEEEE come from the germline V gene. The CDR3 contains 14 residues. The CDR3 DNA is TGTGCCAGCAGCTTTGGTACAGGGAATCAGCCCCAGCATTTT. Residues: CASSFGTGNQPQHF.

The V gene is TRBV7-2, the J gene TRBJ2-1; unclear D gene. This CDR3 is built from 12 residues. Germline assignment: CDR1 SGHTA and CDR2 FQGNSA. V was clipped by 3 bases and J by 7 bases, with 7 bases between them. The chain's CDR3 is CASSLTLNEQFF. The CDR3 DNA reads as TGTGCCAGCAGCTTGACCTTAAATGAGCAGTTCTTC.